The clone carrying this T cell receptor (beta chain) was detected ten times or more. Its cognate antigen is unknown. The V end was cut by 3 bases, the J end by 3 bases, with 14 bases between. This CDR3 has 16 residues. Germline CDR1 LGHDT, CDR2 YNNKEL (reference sequence). This entry comes from a study of response to subunit inactivated influenza vaccine. General study points: Few additional T cells are recruited per seasonal influenza vaccination, authors suggested.

TCRdb redid the calling of the RT-PCR reads with MiXCR, one entry per CDR3 protein. The sample contains about 610,000 distinct CDR3 sequences, around 15% of which appear only once. This rearrangement joins TRBV3-1 to TRBJ2-2, with D perhaps given as TRBD1 or TRBD2 (5 bases each). This specimen was PBMCs from blood, taken less than 13 days after vaccination. This clonotype originated in a man aged 45-65 years who received an inactivated influenza vaccine. CDR3 DNA: TGTGCCAGCAGCCAGACACCTGGGGGACACACCGGGGAGCTGTTTTTT. Amino acids: CASSQTPGGHTGELFF.